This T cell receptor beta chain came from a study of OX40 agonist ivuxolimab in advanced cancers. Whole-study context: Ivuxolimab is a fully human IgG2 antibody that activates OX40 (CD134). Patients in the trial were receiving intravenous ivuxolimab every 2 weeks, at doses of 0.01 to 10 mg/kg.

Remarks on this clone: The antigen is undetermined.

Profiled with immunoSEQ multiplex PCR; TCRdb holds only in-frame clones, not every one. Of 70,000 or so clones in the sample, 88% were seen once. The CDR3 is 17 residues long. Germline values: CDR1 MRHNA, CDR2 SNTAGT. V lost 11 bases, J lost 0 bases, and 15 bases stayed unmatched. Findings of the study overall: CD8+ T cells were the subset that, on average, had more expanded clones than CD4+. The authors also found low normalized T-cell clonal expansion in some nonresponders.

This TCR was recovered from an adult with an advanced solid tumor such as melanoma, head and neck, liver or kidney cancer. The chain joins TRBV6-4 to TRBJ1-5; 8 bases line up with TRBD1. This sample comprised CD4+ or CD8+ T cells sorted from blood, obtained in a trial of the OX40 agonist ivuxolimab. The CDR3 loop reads CAVPGTGALHSNQPQHF. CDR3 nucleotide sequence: TGTGCCGTCCCCGGGACAGGCGCACTCCATAGCAATCAGCCCCAGCATTTT.